The 11 T cell receptor beta chains listed next were all sequenced from one sample in a study of neurological immune-mediated disorders. A single record per CDR3 protein comes from TCRdb applying MiXCR to the 5' RACE reads. This sample carries tens of thousands of distinct CDR3 sequences, less than 2.5% of them seen once, and the ten largest clones take around 2.5%. The sample was PBMCs. Receptors were obtained from a woman between 45 and 65 years old with multiple sclerosis.

This clonotype was counted at least ten times. The V call is TRBV7-9, the J call TRBJ1-1, with TRBD1 matching 8 bases. The germline CDR1 and CDR2 sequences are SEHNR and FQNEAQ (reference sequence). The CDR3 covers 15 residues. J gave up 0 bases and V 5 bases, and 5 bases lay outside the gene matches. The DNA for the CDR3 is TGTGCCAGCAGCAACCGACAGGGGATGAACACTGAAGCTTTCTTT. Protein product: CASSNRQGMNTEAFF.

This clonotype was recorded at least ten times. V gene TRBV5-1 combines with J gene TRBJ2-7; weak D call: TRBD1 (6 bases). Germline values: CDR1 SGHRS, CDR2 YFSETQ. The CDR3 contains 14 residues. Between the trimmed V and J ends, which lost 3 bases and 4 bases, there was a span of 14 bases. CDR3 in DNA: TGCGCCAGCAGCTCCCGGGACATAAGATACGAGCAGTACTTC. Protein sequence: CASSSRDIRYEQYF. Full variable domain (missing parts from reference TRBV5-1 and TRBJ2-7): KAGVTQTPRYLIKTRGQQVTLSCSPISGHRSVSWYQQTPGQGLQFLFEYFSETQRNKGNFPGRFSGRQFSNSRSEMNVSTLELGDSALYLCASSSRDIRYEQYFGPGTRLTVT.

This clonotype qualifies as medium-sized. The V gene is TRBV10-3, the J gene TRBJ2-1; 15 nucleotides match TRBD2. The CDR3 has 15 amino acids. The germline V gene encodes CDR1 ENHRY and CDR2 SYGVKD. V gave up 7 bases and J gave up 7 bases; unmatched junction bases: 5. The CDR3 spells CAITPGLAGGNEQFF. The CDR3 bases are TGTGCCATCACCCCGGGACTAGCGGGAGGTAATGAGCAGTTCTTC.

This clonotype was picked up many times. The J gene is TRBJ2-7, the V gene TRBV7-2; 13 positions agree with TRBD2. After removal of 3 bases from V and 7 bases from J, the junction contained 6 bases not matched to a gene. The CDR3 has 15 amino acids. The V gene's germline CDR1 is SGHTA and CDR2 FQGNSA. In DNA, the CDR3 is TGTGCCAGCAGCTTCACCGGGACTAGCGGGGAGGAGCAGTACTTC. This codes for CASSFTGTSGEEQYF.

This clonotype showed up many times. The chain combines TRBV20-1 with TRBJ2-7; 10 positions match TRBD2. The CDR3 has 14 amino acids. V lost 6 bases, J lost 7 bases, and 12 bases stayed unmatched. The germline V gene has CDR1 DFQATT and CDR2 SNEGSKA (reference sequence). The CDR3 protein is CSAINPGLAKEQYF. CDR3 sequence (DNA): TGCAGTGCCATTAACCCGGGACTAGCGAAGGAGCAGTACTTC.

In this sample, this clonotype is medium-sized (0.01 to 0.1%). The chain combines TRBV9 with TRBJ2-1; 9 positions match TRBD1. CDR3 length: 14 amino acids. Germline-derived CDR1 and CDR2 are SGDLS and YYNGEE. J was trimmed by 9 bases and V by 3 bases; bases with no gene match: 7. The CDR3 sequence: CASSEQGALSEQFF. The CDR3 bases are TGTGCCAGCAGCGAACAGGGGGCCTTAAGTGAGCAGTTCTTC.

This clonotype was found many times. The germline gene is not matched at one end of the junction; a read error may be the cause. The gene calls are TRBV7-7 and TRBJ2-1; 9 bases agree with TRBD2. CDR3 length: 13 amino acids. The germline V gene encodes CDR1 SSHAT and CDR2 FNYEAQ (reference sequence). The CDR3 bases are TGTGCTAGCAGCTTAGCGGGAGAGGGTGAGCAGTTCTTC. It translates to CASSLAGEGEQFF.

There are many counts of this clonotype. V is TRBV12-3 or TRBV12-4 and J is TRBJ2-2; 8 nucleotides agree with TRBD1. This CDR3 is 15 amino acids long. V was clipped by 5 bases and J by 2 bases; unmatched bases: 4. For the CDR3, the DNA is TGTGCCAGCAGTCGGGACAGGCCAAACACCGGGGAGCTGTTTTTT. It is translated as CASSRDRPNTGELFF.

This clonotype showed up many times. The chain is built from TRBV19 and TRBJ2-7, with D maybe TRBD2 (5 bases). The V end was cut by 11 bases, the J end by 3 bases, with 20 bases between. CDR3 length: 14 residues. From germline, CDR1 is LNHDA and CDR2 SQIVND (reference sequence). CDR3 DNA: TGTGCCCGACCCGTCCGGGGAATATACTACGAGCAGTACTTC. Encoded protein: CARPVRGIYYEQYF.

By frequency in the sample, this clonotype is medium-sized (0.01 to 0.1%). This chain connects TRBV20-1 to TRBJ2-1; TRBD2 matches at 11 bases. V gave up 4 bases and J gave up 7 bases; unmatched junction bases: 9. Germline V gene lookup returns CDR1 DFQATT and CDR2 SNEGSKA (reference sequence). The CDR3 extends over 15 amino acids. The CDR3 protein is CSATKTSGTLNEQFF. CDR3 DNA: TGCAGTGCTACTAAGACTAGCGGGACTTTAAATGAGCAGTTCTTC.

This clonotype has at least ten counts. The chain joins TRBV20-1 to TRBJ2-3; 13 bases align to TRBD2. Germline V lookup: CDR1 DFQATT, CDR2 SNEGSKA (reference sequence). The CDR3 is 17 amino acids. Germline trimming cut 5 bases from V and 5 bases from J; bases unmatched to any gene: 13. The chain's CDR3 is CSASLPGLAGYLDTQYF. CDR3 in DNA: TGCAGTGCTTCCCTACCGGGACTAGCGGGATACTTAGATACGCAGTATTTT.